A single sample gave rise to the 23 T cell receptor beta chains below, sequenced in a study of blood T cell repertoires in COVID-19. Produced via immunoSEQ multiplex PCR; TCRdb's table is partial and in-frame only. The repertoire holds 150,000 to 200,000 clones, with 94% as singletons. The source material was peripheral blood. The receptors were gathered from a man aged 30 to 45 with COVID-19, enrolled during active disease.

This sequence joins TRBV27 and TRBJ1-1; 7 bases are a match to TRBD1. Germline CDR1 MNHEY, CDR2 SMNVEV (reference sequence). The ends lost 5 bases at V and 1 base at J; junction bases unmatched: 13. This CDR3 comprises 17 residues. The CDR3 sequence: CASSPLGRRDRNTEAFF. DNA of the CDR3: TGTGCCAGCAGTCCTCTCGGGAGACGGGACAGGAACACTGAAGCTTTCTTT.

The rearrangement joins TRBV12-2 to TRBJ2-2; the DNA was not used to check the table's D call, TRBD2. TRBV12-2 is deemed a pseudogene. The length of the CDR3 is 16 residues. CDR3 protein: CASRLAGTSNTGELFF. Here the CDR3 DNA reads TGTGCAAGTCGCTTAGCCGGGACTTCGAACACCGGGGAGCTGTTTTTT.

The V gene is TRBV3-1 (or the pseudogene TRBV3-2), the J gene TRBJ2-7, with 7 bases identical to TRBD2. Germline lookup yields CDR1 LGHDT and CDR2 YNNKEL (reference sequence). Trimming at V came to 1 base and at J to 3 bases, leaving 12 bases not matched to a gene. The CDR3 is made up of 17 amino acids. CDR3 amino acids: CASSQGLPQRGIYEQYF. The CDR3 coding sequence is TGTGCCAGCAGCCAAGGTCTCCCACAGCGGGGAATCTACGAGCAGTACTTC.

This rearrangement joins TRBV6-6 to TRBJ1-1; TRBD1 might be the D (5 bases). This CDR3 is built from 12 residues. V shed 6 bases and J shed 5 bases, with 10 bases lying between them. CDR1 and CDR2 from the germline V gene are MNHNY and SVGAGI (reference sequence). CDR3 DNA sequence: TGTGCCAGCAGCGGGTCAGGGACTGAAGCTTTCTTT. Protein sequence: CASSGSGTEAFF.

The chain uses TRBV6-5 and TRBJ1-1; possible D gene TRBD1, 6 bases. The V gene's germline CDR1 is MNHEY and CDR2 SVGAGI. With 2 bases removed from V and 5 bases from J, the gap between germline ends came to 18 bases. The CDR3 spans 16 residues. The CDR3 reads CASSYIGGRRRTEAFF. CDR3 nucleotides: TGTGCCAGCAGTTACATCGGGGGGCGCCGGCGTACTGAAGCTTTCTTT.

This sequence joins TRBV19 and TRBJ1-1; D gene uncertain. The CDR3 contains 14 residues. Trimming removed 5 bases at V and 1 base at J, with 11 bases between. Germline V gene sequence: CDR1 LNHDA, CDR2 SQIVND (reference sequence). The CDR3 nucleotides read TGTGCCAGTAGTGAGACACATTCGAACACTGAAGCTTTCTTT. It codes for CASSETHSNTEAFF.

V usage is TRBV7-9 and J usage is TRBJ1-1; 10 nucleotides agree with TRBD1. Germline trimming cut 5 bases from V and 3 bases from J; bases unmatched to any gene: 9. Germline V lookup: CDR1 SEHNR, CDR2 FQNEAQ (reference sequence). The CDR3 is 16 amino acids. The DNA for the CDR3 is TGTGCCAGCAGCCAACGACAGGGGGCGATACACACTGAAGCTTTCTTT. Its protein product is CASSQRQGAIHTEAFF.

The chain carries TRBV6-6 and TRBJ2-1; D perhaps matches TRBD2 (6 bases). Trimming removed 6 bases at V and 8 bases at J, with 11 bases between. This CDR3 comprises 12 residues. Per germline, CDR1 MNHNY and CDR2 SVGAGI (reference sequence). The CDR3 reads CASRDGSYEQFF. CDR3 in DNA: TGTGCCAGCAGGGACGGGAGTTATGAGCAGTTCTTC.

CDR3 in amino acids: CASSKDRGNRAFF. As DNA, the CDR3 is TGTGCCAGCAGTAAGGACAGGGGAAATAGGGCTTTCTTT. J is TRBJ1-1 and V is TRBV12-3 or TRBV12-4; 9 nucleotides match TRBD1. V dropped 5 bases and J dropped 11; count of bases not matched to a gene: 9. This CDR3 is 13 amino acids long.

The rearrangement links TRBV18 to TRBJ1-1, with D perhaps TRBD1 (5 bases). The V gene lost 3 bases and the J gene lost 1 base, with 9 bases spanning the gap. Germline V CDR1 and CDR2: KGHSH, LQKENI. The CDR3 has 14 amino acids. This CDR3 is CASSPQGTNTEAFF. The CDR3 DNA follows: TGTGCCAGCTCACCTCAGGGTACGAACACTGAAGCTTTCTTT.

The V and J genes are TRBV5-1 and TRBJ2-3; D possibly corresponds to TRBD1 (6 bases). Germline V gives CDR1 SGHRS, CDR2 YFSETQ. Trimming stripped 3 bases from V and 5 bases from J, with 13 bases between. The CDR3 has 14 amino acids. Here the CDR3 DNA reads TGCGCCAGCAGCTCACAGGGTGCGGGAGATACGCAGTATTTT. Its protein product is CASSSQGAGDTQYF.

The rearrangement joins TRBV9 to TRBJ1-1; maybe TRBD1 (6 bases). The CDR3 contains 13 residues. CDR1 is SGDLS and CDR2 is YYNGEE in the germline V gene. Trimming took 7 bases from V and 8 from J, leaving 18 bases between them. This CDR3 reads CASGGAVDSEAFF. The CDR3 DNA is TGTGCCAGCGGGGGGGCGGTAGACTCAGAAGCTTTCTTT.

CDR3 in amino acids: CASSSHSYGQGGEAFF. CDR3 nucleotides: TGTGCCAGCAGTTCCCACTCTTATGGACAGGGTGGAGAAGCTTTCTTT. The rearrangement joins TRBV27 to TRBJ1-1, with TRBD1 matching 8 bases. This CDR3 is 16 amino acids long. V lost 4 bases to trimming and J lost 8 bases; unmatched junction nucleotides: 15. Looked up from germline, CDR1 is MNHEY and CDR2 is SMNVEV (reference sequence).

The rearrangement joins TRBV23-1 to TRBJ1-5; D ambiguous. TRBV23-1 is an ORF, and what it does is uncertain. The CDR3 has 10 amino acids. Trimming removed 8 bases at V and 6 bases at J, with 5 bases between. In nucleotides, the CDR3 is TGCGCCAGCCCGGGTCAGCCCCAGCATTTT. Its translation is CASPGQPQHF.

This clone was found once. J is TRBJ1-5 and V is TRBV5-6, with a possible D match to TRBD1 (6 bases). Trimming cost V 1 base and J 5 bases, with 10 bases left between them. From germline, CDR1 is SGHDT and CDR2 YYEEEE. The CDR3 sequence is 14 residues long. CDR3 nucleotides: TGTGCCAGCAGCTTGTTACAGGGCGATCAGCCCCAGCATTTT. Translation gives CASSLLQGDQPQHF.

V gene TRBV18 combines with J gene TRBJ2-1; 9 bases are a match to TRBD2. The CDR3 runs to 17 residues. Per the germline V gene, CDR1 is KGHSH and CDR2 is LQKENI. V lost 3 bases and J lost 1; bases outside the gene matches: 7. CDR3 bases: TGTGCCAGCTCACCCCCCGGGGCGGGGGGGTCCTACAATGAGCAGTTCTTC. Translating it yields CASSPPGAGGSYNEQFF.

The chain carries TRBV7-9 and TRBJ2-1, with no clear D. Per the germline V gene, CDR1 is SEHNR and CDR2 is FQNEAQ (reference sequence). The CDR3 consists of 14 residues. V was trimmed by 2 bases and J by 8 bases, leaving 13 bases between them. DNA for the CDR3: TGTGCCAGCAGCTTACTTGCGACACTCCATGAGCAGTTCTTC. It yields the protein CASSLLATLHEQFF.

The J gene is TRBJ2-4, the V gene TRBV6-1; D is unclear. Germline CDR1 is MNHNS and CDR2 is SASEGT. There are 15 residues in the CDR3. V lost 2 bases, J lost 0 bases, and 8 bases lay in between. The CDR3 bases are TGTGCCAGCAGTGAAACGGGTACAGCCAAAAACATTCAGTACTTC. Protein: CASSETGTAKNIQYF.

This sequence joins TRBV5-1 and TRBJ2-5; the match to TRBD1 covers 11 bases. The junction had 4 bases not matched to a gene; V was cut back by 4 bases and J by 5 bases. The germline CDR1 and CDR2 sequences are SGHRS and YFSETQ. The CDR3 has 14 residues. The CDR3 DNA reads TGCGCCAGCAGCCGGACAGGGGGCAGGGAGACCCAGTACTTC. Amino acids: CASSRTGGRETQYF. Full variable domain (missing parts from reference TRBV5-1 and TRBJ2-5): KAGVTQTPRYLIKTRGQQVTLSCSPISGHRSVSWYQQTPGQGLQFLFEYFSETQRNKGNFPGRFSGRQFSNSRSEMNVSTLELGDSALYLCASSRTGGRETQYFGPGTRLLVL.

The genes are TRBV6-5 and TRBJ1-4; D perhaps matches TRBD1 (6 bases). There are 15 residues in the CDR3. The germline CDR1 and CDR2 sequences are MNHEY and SVGAGI. Trimming removed 2 bases at V and 7 bases at J, with 14 bases between. The CDR3 is CASSYGGGASEKLFF. CDR3 nucleotides: TGTGCCAGCAGTTACGGGGGGGGCGCGTCTGAAAAACTGTTTTTT.

The chain links TRBV5-4 to TRBJ2-7, with 8 nucleotides matching TRBD1. This CDR3 contains 14 residues. From germline, CDR1 is SGHNT and CDR2 YYREEE (reference sequence). The V segment lost 5 bases and the J segment 5 bases; nucleotides outside the gene matches: 9. The CDR3 loop is CASRAGTGVHEQYF. Here the CDR3 DNA reads TGTGCCAGCAGGGCCGGGACAGGAGTCCACGAGCAGTACTTC.

The chain uses TRBV2 and TRBJ1-4; TRBD1 matches 7 bases. Trimming cost V 10 bases and J 7 bases; bases outside gene matches: 9. This CDR3 spans 13 amino acids. In germline, CDR1 is SNHLY, CDR2 FYNNEI. The CDR3 nucleotides read TGTGCCACTCGACAGGGTTTAGGTGAAAAACTGTTTTTT. Its translation: CATRQGLGEKLFF.

The rearrangement links TRBV6-5 to TRBJ1-4; TRBD1 aligns across 9 bases. Per germline, CDR1 MNHEY and CDR2 SVGAGI. V was pared by 6 bases and J by 7 bases, with 6 bases of the junction left unmatched. The CDR3 contains 14 residues. For the CDR3, the DNA is TGTGCCAGCAGCTCAACAGGGGGCTTTGAAAAACTGTTTTTT. It encodes CASSSTGGFEKLFF.